Below are 7 T cell receptor beta chains sequenced from a single sample in a study of T cells after yellow fever vaccination. In TCRdb, the 5' RACE reads were re-called with MiXCR into one record per CDR3 protein. The table has around 230,000 distinct CDR3 sequences, approximately 6.8% seen once. The material was CD4+ T cells sorted from PBMCs, obtained on the day of the yellow fever booster vaccination. The receptors shown here come from a man aged 25-45 years who received the YFV17D yellow fever vaccine.

Ten or more counts support this clonotype. The chain joins TRBV7-6 to TRBJ2-1; 9 bases match TRBD2. CDR1 and CDR2 from the germline V gene are SGHVS and FNYEAQ. This CDR3 contains 17 residues. The ends lost 2 bases at V and 7 bases at J; junction bases unmatched: 12. The CDR3 loop reads CASSLRGGGRASNEQFF. The CDR3 DNA sequence: TGTGCCAGCAGCTTACGAGGAGGCGGGAGGGCCTCGAATGAGCAGTTCTTC.

This clonotype was counted at least ten times. The chain combines TRBV11-2 with TRBJ2-7; no reliable D call. The germline CDR1 and CDR2 sequences are SGHAT and FQNNGV. CDR3 length equals 13 residues. V lost 8 bases to trimming and J lost 0 bases, with 11 bases between them. The CDR3 is CASGSTDSYEQYF. CDR3 coding DNA: TGTGCCAGCGGTTCGACCGACTCCTACGAGCAGTACTTC.

This clonotype was observed many times. The CDR3 sequence is CASSPTVGTEAFF. The CDR3 DNA reads as TGTGCCAGCAGCCCTACGGTCGGCACTGAAGCTTTCTTT. The rearrangement links TRBV7-3 to TRBJ1-1; D is ambiguous. The ends were cut back, 5 bases at V and 4 bases at J, with 11 bases in the middle. The CDR3 is made up of 13 amino acids. Germline lookup yields CDR1 SGHTA and CDR2 FQGTGA.

Notes on this clonotype: A much larger clone differs from this one at a single base, so this may be a read error. The chain links TRBV10-1 to TRBJ2-2; D unclear. The V end lost 4 bases, the J end lost 4 bases, and 10 bases lay between the germline ends. This CDR3 is 14 amino acids long. Germline assignment: CDR1 WNHNN and CDR2 SYGVQD (reference sequence). CDR3 nucleotide sequence: TGCGCCAGCAGTGGAGCCTCTCCCACCGGGGAGCTGTTTTTT. Its translation is CASSGASPTGELFF.

The sample holds many counts of this clonotype. V is TRBV10-1 and J is TRBJ2-1, with D unresolved. The CDR3 totals 14 residues. V gave up 3 bases and J gave up 7 bases, with 13 bases separating them. Germline V gives CDR1 WNHNN, CDR2 SYGVQD (reference sequence). For the CDR3, the DNA is TGCGCCAGCAGTGAAAGGGTCTTATTGAATGAGCAGTTCTTC. Translation: CASSERVLLNEQFF.

In this sample, this clonotype turned up a few times. The CDR3 reads CASSLAGHPFPYEQYF. CDR3 in DNA: TGTGCCAGCAGCTTGGCCGGACATCCCTTCCCCTACGAGCAGTACTTC. The chain employs TRBV5-5 and TRBJ2-7; D is perhaps TRBD1 (5 bases). V shed 0 bases and J shed 2 bases, with 15 bases lying between them. Germline CDR1 SGHKS, CDR2 YYEKEE (reference sequence). The CDR3 totals 16 residues. The whole variable domain, remainder taken from reference TRBV5-5 and TRBJ2-7, is DAGVTQSPTHLIKTRGQQVTLRCSPISGHKSVSWYQQVLGQGPQFIFQYYEKEERGRGNFPDRFSARQFPNYSSELNVNALLLGDSALYLCASSLAGHPFPYEQYFGPGTRLTVT.

This clonotype was counted many times. V usage is TRBV7-2 and J usage is TRBJ2-3, with TRBD2 matching over 13 bases. Germline CDR1 reads SGHTA; CDR2 reads FQGNSA. Unmatched junction bases numbered 3, after V lost 5 bases and J lost 4 bases. This CDR3 is 15 amino acids long. The DNA for the CDR3 is TGTGCCAGCAGCAGACTAGCGGGAGGTTCAGATACGCAGTATTTT. Translating it yields CASSRLAGGSDTQYF.